This T cell receptor (beta chain) appears in the sequencing data of a study of regulatory T cells in long-lasting Graves disease. Study-level background: For under 3 months, newly diagnosed Graves' patients had been taking antithyroid drugs.

The authors built TCR beta libraries using iRepertoire HTBI primers and Arm-PCR of CDR3 regions. TCRdb itself ran the multiplex PCR reads through MiXCR, one entry per CDR3 protein. This sample has around 450,000 distinct CDR3 sequences, with about 15% found just once. The CDR3 has 17 amino acids. Germline trimming cut 4 bases from V and 8 bases from J; bases unmatched to any gene: 16. Per the germline V gene, CDR1 is LGHNA and CDR2 is YNFKEQ. Time point reported: newly diagnosed GD, antithyroid drugs for less than 3 months. Generation of the TCR library employed RNA extracted from PBMCs. The same data also contributed to another study, on T cells in Graves' hyperthyroidism and ophthalmopathy.

The origin of this receptor is a woman aged 25 to 45 with Graves disease. This sample comprised peripheral blood mononuclear cells (PBMCs), obtained at new diagnosis, from a patient treated with antithyroid drugs. The chain uses TRBV4-2 and TRBJ2-3; 9 bases map to TRBD2. This chain's CDR3 is CASSRKTQREDGGTQYF. CDR3 DNA sequence: TGTGCCAGCAGCCGCAAGACGCAGCGGGAGGATGGCGGTACGCAGTATTTT.